The clone carrying this T cell receptor (beta chain) has at least ten counts. Trimming took 6 bases from V and 4 from J; bases not matched to a gene: 4. The CDR3 is made up of 15 amino acids. Germline V gene sequence: CDR1 SNHLY, CDR2 FYNNEI. These data originate in a study of T cells in Graves' hyperthyroidism and ophthalmopathy. Stable Graves' hyperthyroidism meant no ophthalmopathy progression within 18 months. Amplification targeted TCR beta CDR3 regions from RNA transcripts. A set of HTBI primers served as the primers for a first-round RT-PCR of the TCR CDR3. One entry per CDR3 protein, called by TCRdb with MiXCR from the multiplex PCR reads. Counted here are 350,000 to 500,000 distinct CDR3 sequences, about 13% occurring once; the ten biggest clones make up around 5.3%.

This TCR was recovered from a woman aged 18-29 years with Graves' hyperthyroidism. The rearrangement uses TRBV2 and TRBJ2-1; 12 bases match TRBD2. What was sequenced was blood. The CDR3: CASRILAGGYNEQFF. CDR3 coding DNA: TGTGCCAGCAGGATACTAGCGGGAGGTTACAATGAGCAGTTCTTC.